This T cell receptor beta chain was found in a study of human T cells and chemical hapten exposure (TCRdb year 2021). Turning to the overall study: For sensitization, 2% DPC in acetone was applied to a roughly 2 cm by roughly 2 cm area of upper inner arm skin. Patch testing was done on the upper back using Finn chambers containing 0.01% DPC, and results were scored after 6 days according to International Contact Dermatitis Research Group standards. About 27 alopecia patients gave blood for TCR sequencing at one to four time points (pre-sensitization, 2, 6 and 24 weeks). Most of the patients in the cohort were female, and the cohort covered alopecia areata with under or over 50% scalp involvement, alopecia totalis and alopecia universalis. Blood was sampled from patients pre-sensitization (week 0) and at 2, 6 and about 24 weeks after DPC sensitization. Peripheral blood TCR repertoire changes were tracked in vivo in alopecia patients during primary and secondary sensitization to the hapten diphenylcyclopropenone (DPC). Patients additionally received weekly therapeutic DPC doses to the scalp throughout the roughly 25-week study period. The libraries were sequenced as a pool, and the TCR yield per sample differed mostly because of small variations in library volumes within the pool.

To prepare the library, RACE was applied. Sequencing relied on a NextSeq 500. During library preparation, unique molecular identifiers were attached to individual cDNA molecules so that TCRs could be counted quantitatively and reproducibly. Both TCR alpha and TCR beta chains were sequenced from each blood RNA sample. Per the source publication's procedure: A median of roughly 100,000 TCRs per sample was observed, with a range of 23,224 to 690,600. The Decombinator software suite was used to annotate the V, J and CDR3 of the TCR reads. To make PS versus PT1 abundance plots, every sample was subsampled to the same number of TCRs (28,000). TCRs were defined as expanded if absent before sensitization and observed at least eight times at the 2-week time point. TCRdb's own reprocessing of the public reads used fastp at Q25 and MiXCR and kept productive beta chains. Identical CDR3 proteins give one entry, which carries the most common genes and DNA. TCRdb, rather than the study authors, made the V and J calls. The sample table holds roughly 150,000 distinct CDR3 sequences, of which about an eighth were seen once. 1.4% of the sample comes from the top ten.

This clonotype was found a few times. This clone's antigen is unknown. It has no much larger one-base neighbor in the sample; base qualities were not kept. The study at large found these results: After repeated subsampling, changes were observed in the strength of the expansion versus patch-test correlation and in the threshold at which the correlation became significant. DPC sensitization did not change how many TCRs were above 1 in 1000 frequency, and no evidence was found of alterations in global repertoire structure. All patients had alopecia, a presumed autoimmune disease, so their immune response might differ from that of healthy individuals. Expanded TCRs formed significantly more large CDR3 similarity clusters than pre-sensitization or healthy control sets, consistent with antigen-driven responses. Patch test score correlated positively with the number of PT1 expanded TCRs, reaching significance at thresholds 8, 16 and 32 but not at 4.

The CDR3 measures 15 amino acids from cysteine to phenylalanine. Kept here is only the CDR3 DNA, which spans 45 bases and is read in frame from base 1. The trim is 2 bases for V and 5 bases for J, with a gap of 15 bases between the germline ends. CDR1 and CDR2 are drawn from the germline V gene: MNHEY, SVGAGI. The sample's time point label, in plain terms: patch test 2, 6 weeks after DPC sensitization. Interpreted using the paper, the treatment or condition label stands for: therapeutic diphenylcyclopropenone sensitization with weekly scalp DPC. At every patch-test visit, the blood draw took place before the patch test was put on. Patients were eligible if aged 18 to 70, diagnosed with alopecia and judged suitable for DPC therapy, and pregnant patients were excluded. Unfractionated whole blood was collected in Tempus Blood RNA tubes, and total RNA was extracted from that blood.

The V gene is TRBV6-5 and the J gene is TRBJ2-5, and perhaps TRBD1 as D gene, on 6 matching bases. The material sequenced was whole blood, taken in connection with sensitization to the hapten diphenylcyclopropenone (DPC). This receptor was identified in a woman in her forties or fifties with alopecia areata. Some clones in this sample may be carry-over from other donors' samples. In nucleotides, the sequence is TGTGCCAGCAGTTACGATGGGGCCAGGGGTGAGACCCAGTACTTC. This is translated as CASSYDGARGETQYF.